The present TCR beta chain was sequenced within a study of T cells in Graves' hyperthyroidism and ophthalmopathy. Uncontrolled infection, other autoimmune disease, pregnancy and lactation each barred patients from inclusion. Researchers amplified the TCR beta CDR3 regions from RNA transcripts. Primed by the HTBI set, a first-round RT-PCR was run on the TCR CDR3. TCRdb independently ran MiXCR on the multiplex PCR reads; one entry per CDR3 protein. The sample yields some 560,000 distinct CDR3 sequences, around 14% seen once. At least ten counts were recorded for this clonotype. No antigen is known for it. In germline, CDR1 is DFQATT, CDR2 SNEGSKA (reference sequence). The CDR3 has 15 residues. With V trimmed by 8 bases and J by 2 bases, 11 bases remained unmatched. Study-level results: The model anticipated ophthalmopathy a median about six months pre-onset.

J is TRBJ2-5 and V is TRBV20-1; 10 nucleotides agree with TRBD2. This receptor was identified in a woman aged 25 to 39 with Graves' hyperthyroidism. The material sequenced was blood. Here the CDR3 reads CSYRPGTSVQETQYF. In DNA, the CDR3 is TGCAGTTACCGACCCGGGACTAGCGTACAAGAGACCCAGTACTTC.